The 17 T cell receptor beta chains presented below share a single source sample, sequenced in a study of blood T cell repertoires in COVID-19. Sequencing was performed with immunoSEQ multiplex PCR; in TCRdb, only in-frame clones are kept and a portion is missing. The table records approximately 50,000 clones, 75% to 85% of them present only once. The source material was peripheral blood. Every receptor here comes from a man in his 60s with COVID-19, enrolled during active disease.

V and J are TRBV2 and TRBJ1-2; 9 positions match TRBD1. V lost 7 bases and J lost 7; bases outside the gene matches: 4. Looked up from germline, CDR1 is SNHLY and CDR2 is FYNNEI. The CDR3 runs to 12 residues. CDR3 protein: CASKQGAVGYTF. CDR3 sequence (DNA): TGTGCCAGCAAACAGGGGGCAGTTGGCTACACCTTC. Filled out from reference TRBV2 and TRBJ1-2, the complete variable domain reads EPEVTQTPSHQVTQMGQEVILRCVPISNHLYFYWYRQILGQKVEFLVSFYNNEISEKSEIFDDQFSVERPDGSNFTLKIRSTKLEDSAMYFCASKQGAVGYTFGSGTRLTVV.

This chain joins TRBV13 and TRBJ1-4; no reliable D call. Germline CDR1 and CDR2: PRHDT and FYEKMQ (reference sequence). Trimming shortened V by 8 bases and J by 5 bases, and 9 bases separated the two germline ends. The CDR3 spans 12 residues. The CDR3 DNA follows: TGTGCCAGCCGCCGTACAAATGAAAAACTGTTTTTT. Protein sequence: CASRRTNEKLFF. The entire variable domain, with the rest obtained from reference TRBV13 and TRBJ1-4, is as follows: AAGVIQSPRHLIKEKRETATLKCYPIPRHDTVYWYQQGPGQDPQFLISFYEKMQSDKGSIPDRFSAQQFSDYHSELNMSSLELGDSALYFCASRRTNEKLFFGSGTQLSVL.

The chain is built from TRBV5-1 and TRBJ2-1; 8 positions agree with TRBD1. Per germline, CDR1 SGHRS and CDR2 YFSETQ. V lost 4 bases and J lost 6; bases outside the gene matches: 12. CDR3 length: 16 amino acids. CDR3 protein: CASSTVTGTGTNEQFF. The CDR3 DNA reads as TGCGCCAGCAGCACAGTTACCGGGACAGGTACCAATGAGCAGTTCTTC.

In this sample, this clone turned up once. J is TRBJ2-3 and V is TRBV11-2; TRBD2 agrees at 11 bases. The CDR3 totals 16 residues. From germline, CDR1 is SGHAT and CDR2 FQNNGV. Trimming took 4 bases from V and 7 from J; bases not matched to a gene: 10. CDR3 region: CASSSIAGGSLYTQYF. CDR3 sequence (DNA): TGTGCCAGCAGCTCCATAGCGGGAGGGTCTCTATATACGCAGTATTTT.

This clone came up once. The chain couples TRBV29-1 to TRBJ2-7, with 9 bases that match TRBD2. Germline V gene data show CDR1 as SQVTM and CDR2 as ANQGSEA. This CDR3 has 15 residues. V shed 5 bases and J 5 bases; nucleotides not matched to a gene: 13. The CDR3, as DNA: TGCAGCGTTAATTCTCGCGGGAGGGCCCAGGACGAGCAGTACTTC. Protein: CSVNSRGRAQDEQYF.

The chain employs TRBV5-5 and TRBJ1-5, with 10 bases identical to TRBD1. CDR1 and CDR2 (germline): SGHKS, YYEKEE (reference sequence). Losses at the gene ends were 5 bases for V and 6 bases for J; bases not matched to a gene: 8. This CDR3 comprises 15 residues. The CDR3 loop reads CASRAEGQGGQPQHF. The CDR3 DNA is TGTGCCAGCAGGGCCGAAGGACAGGGGGGTCAGCCCCAGCATTTT.

CDR3 sequence reads: CASSLGGTGSNQPQHF. In nucleotides, the CDR3 is TGTGCCAGCAGTTTAGGGGGGACAGGTAGCAATCAGCCCCAGCATTTT. This chain joins TRBV6-5 and TRBJ1-5; 8 nucleotides match TRBD1. This CDR3 has 16 residues. J was trimmed by 0 bases and V by 4 bases; bases with no gene match: 5. The germline V gene has CDR1 MNHEY and CDR2 SVGAGI.

The genes are TRBV11-2 and TRBJ1-4; 8 bases agree with TRBD1. The CDR3 totals 15 residues. Losses at the gene ends were 3 bases for V and 2 bases for J; bases not matched to a gene: 2. CDR1 is SGHAT and CDR2 is FQNNGV in the germline V gene. The CDR3: CASSFQGATNEKLFF. In DNA form, the CDR3 reads TGTGCCAGCAGCTTCCAGGGGGCGACTAATGAAAAACTGTTTTTT.

The chain employs TRBV12-5 and TRBJ1-4; D is ambiguous. Per the germline V gene, CDR1 is LGHNT and CDR2 is FRNRAP. This CDR3 contains 14 residues. Trimming took off 7 bases at V and 8 bases at J, with 17 bases between the two ends. CDR3 sequence reads: CASAQTAMREKLFF. In nucleotides, the CDR3 is TGTGCTAGTGCCCAGACGGCGATGCGGGAAAAACTGTTTTTT.

This chain joins TRBV30 and TRBJ1-6; TRBD1 aligns across 7 bases. This CDR3 is built from 13 residues. With 3 bases clipped from V and 6 bases from J, the junction kept 2 bases outside the gene matches. Per the germline V gene, CDR1 is GTSNPN and CDR2 is SVGIG (reference sequence). In nucleotides, the CDR3 is TGTGCCTGGAGGCGGGACAGTAATTCACCCCTCCACTTT. It yields the protein CAWRRDSNSPLHF.

The chain links TRBV20-1 to TRBJ1-1, with a tentative D call TRBD1 (5 bases). V was trimmed by 3 bases and J by 10 bases, leaving 12 bases between them. The CDR3 spans 11 residues. Germline CDR1 is DFQATT and CDR2 is SNEGSKA (reference sequence). CDR3 nucleotide sequence: TGCAGTGCTAGGGGGGGGAGTGGAGCTTTCTTT. Translation: CSARGGSGAFF.

This chain links TRBV19 with TRBJ2-4, with TRBD2 identical over 14 bases. The J segment lost 6 bases and the V segment lost 5 bases, leaving 6 bases of the junction unmatched. Germline V gives CDR1 LNHDA, CDR2 SQIVND (reference sequence). CDR3 size: 16 residues. CDR3 in DNA: TGTGCCAGTAGTCCGGGACTAGCGGGAGAGCTAAACATTCAGTACTTC. Translation gives CASSPGLAGELNIQYF.

The chain couples TRBV9 to TRBJ2-5; TRBD1 aligns across 8 bases. Unmatched junction bases numbered 13, after V lost 4 bases and J lost 5 bases. Germline CDR1 SGDLS, CDR2 YYNGEE. CDR3 length equals 16 residues. CDR3 residues: CASSPGQGRSVETQYF. CDR3 DNA sequence: TGTGCCAGCAGCCCCGGACAGGGAAGGAGTGTGGAGACCCAGTACTTC.

The chain has TRBV6-1 and TRBJ2-5; 7 bases line up with TRBD2. The V and J ends lost 2 bases and 4 bases, in that order; junction bases with no gene match: 10. The CDR3 sequence is 16 residues long. Germline V lookup: CDR1 MNHNS, CDR2 SASEGT. Here the CDR3 reads CASSEWRGRAGETQYF. The CDR3, as DNA: TGTGCCAGCAGTGAATGGAGAGGGAGGGCCGGAGAGACCCAGTACTTC.

The V and J genes are TRBV7-2 and TRBJ2-2, with D perhaps TRBD1 (6 bases). Germline loops: CDR1 SGHTA, CDR2 FQGNSA. Trimming stripped 1 base from V and 6 bases from J, with 12 bases between. The CDR3 loop spans 15 amino acids. The chain's CDR3 is CASSLDQGFSGELFF. The CDR3 nucleotides read TGTGCCAGCAGCTTAGATCAGGGGTTTTCCGGGGAGCTGTTTTTT.

A word on this clone: The junction and the germline gene differ at one end; a read error may be behind it. The chain recombines TRBV5-1 with TRBJ2-5; TRBD2 agrees at 9 bases. Germline assignment: CDR1 SGHRS and CDR2 YFSETQ. This CDR3 has 15 residues. CDR3 bases: TGCGCCAGCAGGTTGGGTAGCGGGGGCGAAGAGACCCAGTACTTC. Encoded protein: CASRLGSGGEETQYF.

This chain links TRBV5-1 with TRBJ2-6; 7 bases are shared with TRBD1. In germline, CDR1 is SGHRS, CDR2 YFSETQ. The CDR3 runs to 15 residues. The trim removed 4 bases at V and 2 bases at J, leaving 3 bases unmatched. The CDR3 reads CASSPGGTGANVLTF. CDR3 in DNA: TGCGCCAGCAGCCCAGGGGGAACTGGGGCCAACGTCCTGACTTTC.